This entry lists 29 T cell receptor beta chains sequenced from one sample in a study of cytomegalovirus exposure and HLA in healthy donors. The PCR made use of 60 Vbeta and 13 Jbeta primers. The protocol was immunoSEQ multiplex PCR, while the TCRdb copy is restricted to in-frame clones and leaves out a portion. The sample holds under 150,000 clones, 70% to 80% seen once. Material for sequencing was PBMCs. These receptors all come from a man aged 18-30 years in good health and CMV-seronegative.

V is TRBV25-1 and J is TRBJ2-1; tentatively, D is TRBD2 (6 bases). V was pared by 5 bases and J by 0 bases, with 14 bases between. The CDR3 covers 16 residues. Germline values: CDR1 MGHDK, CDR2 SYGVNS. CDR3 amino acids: CASSPHGRSSYNEQFF. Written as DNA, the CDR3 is TGTGCCAGCAGTCCCCATGGGAGGAGCTCCTACAATGAGCAGTTCTTC.

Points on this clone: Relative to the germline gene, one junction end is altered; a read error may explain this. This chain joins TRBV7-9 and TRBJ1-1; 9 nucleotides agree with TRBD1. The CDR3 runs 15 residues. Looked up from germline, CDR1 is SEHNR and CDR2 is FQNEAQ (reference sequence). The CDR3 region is CSSSSGTGFNTEAFF. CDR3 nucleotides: TGTTCCAGCAGCTCCGGGACAGGGTTCAACACTGAAGCTTTCTTT. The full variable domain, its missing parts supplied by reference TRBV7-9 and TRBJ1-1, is DTGVSQNPRHKITKRGQNVTFRCDPISEHNRLYWYRQTLGQGPEFLTYFQNEAQLEKSRLLSDRFSAERPKGSFSTLEIQRTEQGDSAMYLCSSSSGTGFNTEAFFGQGTRLTVV.

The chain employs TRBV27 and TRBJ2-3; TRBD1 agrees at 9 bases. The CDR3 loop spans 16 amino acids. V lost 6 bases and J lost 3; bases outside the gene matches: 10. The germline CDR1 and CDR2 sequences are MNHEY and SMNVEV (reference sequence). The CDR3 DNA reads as TGTGCCAGCAGACAACAGGGGGCATTGTTGACAGATACGCAGTATTTT. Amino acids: CASRQQGALLTDTQYF.

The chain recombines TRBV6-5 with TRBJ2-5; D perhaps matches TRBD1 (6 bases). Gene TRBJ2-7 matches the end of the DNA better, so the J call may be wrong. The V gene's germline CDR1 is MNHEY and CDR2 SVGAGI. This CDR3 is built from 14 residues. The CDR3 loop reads CASGWTGQVYEQYF. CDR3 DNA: TGTGCCAGCGGGTGGACGGGACAAGTCTACGAGCAGTACTTC.

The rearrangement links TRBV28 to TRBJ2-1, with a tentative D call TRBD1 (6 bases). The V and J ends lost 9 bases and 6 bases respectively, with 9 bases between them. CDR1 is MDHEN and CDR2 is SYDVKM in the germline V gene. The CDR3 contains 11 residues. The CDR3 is CASRTVNEQFF. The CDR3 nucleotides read TGTGCCAGTAGGACAGTCAATGAGCAGTTCTTC. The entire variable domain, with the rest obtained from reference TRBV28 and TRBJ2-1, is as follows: DVKVTQSSRYLVKRTGEKVFLECVQDMDHENMFWYRQDPGLGLRLIYFSYDVKMKEKGDIPEGYSVSREKKERFSLILESASTNQTSMYLCASRTVNEQFFGPGTRLTVL.

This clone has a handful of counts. The CDR3 DNA sequence: TGCGCCAGCAGCGTGGGACAGGCCAGCTTAGGAAACACCATATATTTT. Translated, it gives CASSVGQASLGNTIYF. The V and J genes are TRBV5-1 and TRBJ1-3, with 8 bases lining up with TRBD1. J gave up 4 bases and V 4 bases, and 10 bases lay outside the gene matches. Germline loops: CDR1 SGHRS, CDR2 YFSETQ. The CDR3 runs 16 residues.

DNA of the CDR3: TGTGCCAGCAGTTACACGAGGTTGAACACTGAAGCTTTCTTT. Amino acid sequence: CASSYTRLNTEAFF. The chain combines TRBV6-5 with TRBJ1-1; D unclear. The CDR3 has 14 amino acids. Deletions cut 2 bases from V and 0 bases from J, with 7 bases between. The V gene's germline CDR1 is MNHEY and CDR2 SVGAGI.

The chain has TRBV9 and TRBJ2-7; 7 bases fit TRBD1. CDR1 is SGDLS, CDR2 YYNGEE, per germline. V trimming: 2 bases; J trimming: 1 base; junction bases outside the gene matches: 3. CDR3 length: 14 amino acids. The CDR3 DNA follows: TGTGCCAGCAGCGTGGACAGGACTTCCTACGAGCAGTACTTC. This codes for CASSVDRTSYEQYF.

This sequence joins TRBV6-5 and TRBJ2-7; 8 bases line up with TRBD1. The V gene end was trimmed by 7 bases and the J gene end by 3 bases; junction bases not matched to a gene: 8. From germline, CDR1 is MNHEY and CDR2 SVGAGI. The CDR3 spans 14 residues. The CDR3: CASKKDRAFYEQYV. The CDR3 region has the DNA TGTGCCAGCAAAAAGGACAGGGCTTTCTACGAGCAGTACGTC.

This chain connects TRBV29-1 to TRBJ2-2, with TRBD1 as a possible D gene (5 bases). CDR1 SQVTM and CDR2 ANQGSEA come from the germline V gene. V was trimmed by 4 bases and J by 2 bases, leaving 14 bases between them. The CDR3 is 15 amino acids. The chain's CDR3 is CSVVLVDRNTGELFF. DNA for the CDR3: TGCAGCGTTGTTTTAGTTGACAGAAACACCGGGGAGCTGTTTTTT.

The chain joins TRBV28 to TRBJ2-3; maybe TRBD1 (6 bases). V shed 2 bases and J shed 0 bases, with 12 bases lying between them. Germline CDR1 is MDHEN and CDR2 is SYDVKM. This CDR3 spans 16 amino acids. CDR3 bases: TGTGCCAGCAGTTTAGCGCAGGGGATAAGCACAGATACGCAGTATTTT. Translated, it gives CASSLAQGISTDTQYF. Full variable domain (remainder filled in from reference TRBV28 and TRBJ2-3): DVKVTQSSRYLVKRTGEKVFLECVQDMDHENMFWYRQDPGLGLRLIYFSYDVKMKEKGDIPEGYSVSREKKERFSLILESASTNQTSMYLCASSLAQGISTDTQYFGPGTRLTVL.

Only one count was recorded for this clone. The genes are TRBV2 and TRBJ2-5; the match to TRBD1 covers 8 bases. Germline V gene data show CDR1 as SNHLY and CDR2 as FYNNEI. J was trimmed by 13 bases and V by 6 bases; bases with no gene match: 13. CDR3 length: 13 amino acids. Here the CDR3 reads CASSARDRPNGYF. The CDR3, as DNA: TGTGCCAGCAGCGCCCGGGACAGGCCTAACGGGTACTTC.

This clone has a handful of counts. The CDR3 region has the DNA TGTGCCAGCAGCTTAGGTGGGAGCCAAGAGACCCAGTACTTC. This translates into CASSLGGSQETQYF. The chain employs TRBV7-2 and TRBJ2-5, with D perhaps matching TRBD2 (5 bases). Looked up from germline, CDR1 is SGHTA and CDR2 is FQGNSA. The CDR3 runs to 14 residues. Trimming cost V 1 base and J 1 base, with 7 bases left between them.

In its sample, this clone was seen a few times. Written as DNA, the CDR3 is TGTGCCAGCAGGGACCGGGACAGGGACACTGAAGCTTTCTTT. Translation: CASRDRDRDTEAFF. The chain combines TRBV27 with TRBJ1-1, with 9 bases that match TRBD1. This CDR3 is built from 14 residues. V shed 6 bases and J 3 bases; nucleotides not matched to a gene: 5. Germline V lookup: CDR1 MNHEY, CDR2 SMNVEV (reference sequence).

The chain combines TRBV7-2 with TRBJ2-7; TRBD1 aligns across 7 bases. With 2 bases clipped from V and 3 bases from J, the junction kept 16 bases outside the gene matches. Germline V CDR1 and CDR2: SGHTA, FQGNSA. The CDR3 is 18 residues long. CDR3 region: CASSLHTGVRAMGYEQYF. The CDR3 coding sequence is TGTGCCAGCAGCTTACATACAGGGGTACGGGCGATGGGCTACGAGCAGTACTTC.

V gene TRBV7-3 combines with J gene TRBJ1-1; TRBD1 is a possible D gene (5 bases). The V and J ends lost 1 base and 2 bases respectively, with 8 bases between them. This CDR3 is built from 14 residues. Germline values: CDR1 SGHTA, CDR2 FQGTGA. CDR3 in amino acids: CASSLKGKNTEAFF. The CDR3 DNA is TGTGCCAGCAGCTTAAAGGGGAAAAACACTGAAGCTTTCTTT.

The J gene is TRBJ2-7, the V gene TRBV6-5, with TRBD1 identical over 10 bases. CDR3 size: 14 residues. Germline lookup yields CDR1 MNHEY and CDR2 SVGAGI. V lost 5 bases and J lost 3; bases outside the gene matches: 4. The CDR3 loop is CASSKRDRGYEQYF. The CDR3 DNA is TGTGCCAGCAGTAAACGGGACAGGGGCTACGAGCAGTACTTC.

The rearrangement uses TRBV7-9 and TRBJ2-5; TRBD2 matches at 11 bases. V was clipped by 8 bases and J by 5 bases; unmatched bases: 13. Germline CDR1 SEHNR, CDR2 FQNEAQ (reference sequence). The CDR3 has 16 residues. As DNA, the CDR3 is TGTGCCAGCCATCCGGGACTAGCGGACGGGGCGGAGACCCAGTACTTC. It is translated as CASHPGLADGAETQYF.

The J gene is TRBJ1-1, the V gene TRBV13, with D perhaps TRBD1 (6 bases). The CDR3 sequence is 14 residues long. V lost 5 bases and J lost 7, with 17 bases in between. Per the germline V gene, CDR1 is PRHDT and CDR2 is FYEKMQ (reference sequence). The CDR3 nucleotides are TGTGCCAGCAGCGCCAACCGGGGGGCGGGTGAAGCTTTCTTT. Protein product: CASSANRGAGEAFF.

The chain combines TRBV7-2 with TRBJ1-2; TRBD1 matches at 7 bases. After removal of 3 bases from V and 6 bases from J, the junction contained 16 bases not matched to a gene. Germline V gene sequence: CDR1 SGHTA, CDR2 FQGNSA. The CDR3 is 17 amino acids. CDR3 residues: CASSFTPLDRSRDGYTF. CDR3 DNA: TGTGCCAGCAGCTTTACACCCCTGGACAGGAGTCGTGATGGCTACACCTTC.

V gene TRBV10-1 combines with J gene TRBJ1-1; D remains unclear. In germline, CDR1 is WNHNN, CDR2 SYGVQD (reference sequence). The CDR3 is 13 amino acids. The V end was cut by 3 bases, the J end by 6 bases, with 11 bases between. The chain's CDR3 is CASSDRVWAEAFF. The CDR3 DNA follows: TGCGCCAGCAGTGATCGGGTTTGGGCTGAAGCTTTCTTT.

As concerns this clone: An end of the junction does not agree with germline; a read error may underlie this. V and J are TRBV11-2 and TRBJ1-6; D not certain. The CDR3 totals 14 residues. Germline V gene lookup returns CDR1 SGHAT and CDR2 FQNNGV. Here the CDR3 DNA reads TGTGCCAGCAACTTACGGCCGGAGAATTCACCCCTCCACTTT. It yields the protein CASNLRPENSPLHF.

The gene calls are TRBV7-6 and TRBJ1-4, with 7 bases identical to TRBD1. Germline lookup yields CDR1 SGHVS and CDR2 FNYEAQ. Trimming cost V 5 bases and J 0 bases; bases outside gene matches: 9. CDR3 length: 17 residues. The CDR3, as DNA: TGTGCCAGCAGCCGATCAGGACAGGCTGCAACTAATGAAAAACTGTTTTTT. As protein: CASSRSGQAATNEKLFF.

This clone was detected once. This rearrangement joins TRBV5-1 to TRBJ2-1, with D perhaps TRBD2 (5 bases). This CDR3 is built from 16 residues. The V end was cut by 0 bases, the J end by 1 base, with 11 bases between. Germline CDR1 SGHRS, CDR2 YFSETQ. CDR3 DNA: TGCGCCAGCAGCTTGGGGGTGGGAGAGTCCTACAATGAGCAGTTCTTC. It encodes CASSLGVGESYNEQFF.

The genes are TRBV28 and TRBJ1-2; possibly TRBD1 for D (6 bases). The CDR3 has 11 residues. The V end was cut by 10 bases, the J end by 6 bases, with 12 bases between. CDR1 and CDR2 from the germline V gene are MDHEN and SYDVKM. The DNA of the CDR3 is TGTGCCATCAATCCAGGGGATGGCTACACCTTC. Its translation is CAINPGDGYTF.

The CDR3 sequence: CASRLAGEVNEQFF. CDR3 DNA sequence: TGTGCCAGCAGGCTAGCGGGGGAGGTCAATGAGCAGTTCTTC. The rearrangement links TRBV6-5 to TRBJ2-1, with 10 nucleotides matching TRBD2. CDR1 is MNHEY, CDR2 SVGAGI, per germline. The CDR3 loop spans 14 amino acids. The V and J ends lost 6 bases and 6 bases, in that order; junction bases with no gene match: 5.

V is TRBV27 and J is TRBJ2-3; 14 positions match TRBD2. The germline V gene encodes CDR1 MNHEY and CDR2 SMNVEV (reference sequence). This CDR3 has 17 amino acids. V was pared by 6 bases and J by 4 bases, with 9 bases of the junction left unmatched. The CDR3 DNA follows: TGTGCCAGCAGCCCCGTGACTAGCGGGAGGGCCCCAGATACGCAGTATTTT. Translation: CASSPVTSGRAPDTQYF.

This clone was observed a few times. The CDR3 DNA reads TGTGCCAGCAGAACCCAACAGGGCCACACCGGGGAGCTGTTTTTT. Amino acid sequence: CASRTQQGHTGELFF. V usage is TRBV6-5 and J usage is TRBJ2-2, with D perhaps matching TRBD1 (6 bases). The germline V gene has CDR1 MNHEY and CDR2 SVGAGI. The CDR3 spans 15 residues. V was clipped by 6 bases and J by 3 bases, with 14 bases between them.

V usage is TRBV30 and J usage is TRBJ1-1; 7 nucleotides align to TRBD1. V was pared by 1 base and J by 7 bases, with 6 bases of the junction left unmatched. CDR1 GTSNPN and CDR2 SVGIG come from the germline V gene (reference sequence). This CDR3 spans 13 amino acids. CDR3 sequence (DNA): TGTGCCTGGAGTGGGGGACAGACCCGTGAAGCTTTCTTT. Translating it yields CAWSGGQTREAFF.